This TCR beta chain was identified in a study of graft-versus-host responses after intestinal transplantation. Study details: Multivisceral, liver-intestinal, or isolated intestinal transplants were given to recipients. All of the recipients had induction that used anti-thymocyte globulin, then tacrolimus and steroids for 2 to 3 years.

Notes on this clone: Its antigen is as yet unknown.

This CDR3 contains 15 residues. Germline V gene sequence: CDR1 SGDLS, CDR2 YYNGEE. Trimming removed 6 bases from V and 9 bases from J; junction bases left unmatched: 10. This table comes from immunoSEQ multiplex PCR, and its TCRdb copy is limited to in-frame clones, with some not included. The table has some 130,000 clones, 85% to 95% seen once. Study conclusions and caveats: Marrow from the recipient contained GvH clones, some of which had appeared first in ileum or blood.

Sequencing used unstimulated CD8+ T cells sorted from spleen or lymph node cells, obtained before intestinal transplant. The chain carries TRBV9 and TRBJ2-1, with 12 positions matching TRBD1. This sequence was found in a human donor who received an intestinal transplant. The CDR3 reads CASNEGGTGGAEQFF. Here the CDR3 DNA reads TGTGCCAGCAACGAGGGCGGGACAGGGGGCGCTGAGCAGTTCTTC. Together with reference TRBV9 and TRBJ2-1, the CDR3 gives the full variable domain: DSGVTQTPKHLITATGQRVTLRCSPRSGDLSVYWYQQSLDQGLQFLIQYYNGEERAKGNILERFSAQQFPDLHSELNLSSLELGDSALYFCASNEGGTGGAEQFFGPGTRLTVL.